The 7 T cell receptor beta chains below come from one sample, sequenced in a study of long-term antiretroviral therapy in people with HIV. Running of the v3.0 immunoSEQ assay took place at survey level. The data were produced by immunoSEQ multiplex PCR, yet TCRdb's version contains in-frame clones alone and is incomplete. Among tens of thousands of clones, around 83% were seen once, and the ten largest hold approximately 19%. Sequencing was performed on unsorted PBMCs, taken 0.1 years before starting antiretroviral therapy. The source of these receptors is a man between 18 and 29 years old with HIV.

The gene calls are TRBV5-5 and TRBJ1-4, with TRBD1 matching 9 bases. There are 15 residues in the CDR3. The junction had 4 bases not matched to a gene; V was cut back by 4 bases and J by 3 bases. The germline V gene has CDR1 SGHKS and CDR2 YYEKEE (reference sequence). CDR3 sequence: CASSGQGRSNEKLFF. The CDR3 DNA is TGTGCCAGCAGCGGACAGGGGCGGTCTAATGAAAAACTGTTTTTT.

V gene TRBV2 combines with J gene TRBJ1-5; 7 bases are a match to TRBD1. From germline, CDR1 is SNHLY and CDR2 FYNNEI. The length of the CDR3 is 15 residues. V shed 6 bases and J 3 bases; nucleotides not matched to a gene: 8. Written as DNA, the CDR3 is TGTGCCAGCAGAGCCAGGGGGTCGGACAATCAGCCCCAGCATTTT. The encoded protein is CASRARGSDNQPQHF.

The chain employs TRBV5-5 and TRBJ1-2; 11 positions agree with TRBD1. The CDR3 totals 15 residues. V shed 2 bases, J shed 8 bases, and the junction held 8 bases outside the gene matches. CDR1 is SGHKS and CDR2 is YYEKEE in the germline V gene (reference sequence). The CDR3: CASSLGQGAIRGYTF. CDR3 sequence (DNA): TGTGCCAGCAGCTTAGGACAGGGGGCGATAAGAGGCTACACCTTC.

This rearrangement joins TRBV15 to TRBJ1-1; the D is unclear. Deletions cut 0 bases from V and 3 bases from J, with 8 bases between. CDR1 LNHNV and CDR2 YYDKDF come from the germline V gene (reference sequence). The CDR3 is 14 residues long. Written as DNA, the CDR3 is TGTGCCACCAGCAGAGATAAGAGCGACACTGAAGCTTTCTTT. Amino acid sequence: CATSRDKSDTEAFF. Variable domain in full (rest from reference TRBV15 and TRBJ1-1): DAMVIQNPRYQVTQFGKPVTLSCSQTLNHNVMYWYQQKSSQAPKLLFHYYDKDFNNEADTPDNFQSRRPNTSFCFLDIRSPGLGDTAMYLCATSRDKSDTEAFFGQGTRLTVV.

V usage is TRBV30 and J usage is TRBJ2-3; D may be TRBD2 (5 bases). The CDR3 totals 14 residues. The V gene's germline CDR1 is GTSNPN and CDR2 SVGIG (reference sequence). V was clipped by 3 bases and J by 3 bases, with 13 bases between them. CDR3 sequence: CAWRRLAQTDTQYF. DNA for the CDR3: TGTGCCTGGAGACGCCTAGCCCAAACAGATACGCAGTATTTT.

The genes are TRBV29-1 and TRBJ2-7; 9 positions match TRBD1. V was clipped by 7 bases and J by 6 bases; unmatched bases: 10. The CDR3 spans 13 residues. Per the germline V gene, CDR1 is SQVTM and CDR2 is ANQGSEA. Written as DNA, the CDR3 is TGCAGCGGACGCCTACAGGGGGCGGGCGAGCAGTACTTC. It is translated as CSGRLQGAGEQYF.

The chain employs TRBV28 and TRBJ2-1; 9 bases line up with TRBD2. J gave up 5 bases and V 5 bases, and 7 bases lay outside the gene matches. The CDR3 has 15 residues. From germline, CDR1 is MDHEN and CDR2 SYDVKM. The CDR3 bases are TGTGCCAGCAGTGGCGCGGGAGGGCCGCACAATGAGCAGTTCTTC. Translated: CASSGAGGPHNEQFF. The variable domain in full, with the rest retrieved from reference TRBV28 and TRBJ2-1, is DVKVTQSSRYLVKRTGEKVFLECVQDMDHENMFWYRQDPGLGLRLIYFSYDVKMKEKGDIPEGYSVSREKKERFSLILESASTNQTSMYLCASSGAGGPHNEQFFGPGTRLTVL.